This T cell receptor (beta chain) was obtained from a study of T cells in Graves' hyperthyroidism and ophthalmopathy. Points from the study as a whole: Using 13 V-J features, a model discriminated ophthalmopathy from stable hyperthyroidism.

TCR beta CDR3 regions were amplified from RNA. With the HTBI primer set, the TCR CDR3 went through a first round of RT-PCR. Each CDR3 protein is one row after TCRdb ran MiXCR on the multiplex PCR reads. The sample has around 190,000 distinct CDR3 sequences, about a sixth seen once. This clonotype was recorded at least ten times. Antigen unknown. Sequenced sample: blood. This receptor was taken from a woman aged 50 to 60 with Graves' hyperthyroidism.

CDR3 region: CASSESVAGSQYF. The DNA of the CDR3 is TGCGCCAGCAGTGAGTCCGTAGCGGGTTCGCAGTATTTT. The chain uses TRBV10-1 and TRBJ2-3; 7 bases map to TRBD2. J gave up 10 bases and V 0 bases, and 4 bases lay outside the gene matches. From germline, CDR1 is WNHNN and CDR2 SYGVQD (reference sequence). The CDR3 spans 13 residues.